This entry features one T cell receptor beta chain sequence. The data stem from a study of T cell changes during pregnancy in multiple sclerosis. This CDR3 comprises 15 residues. Trimming left V 0 bases short and J 4 bases short, with 13 bases between. Germline V gene lookup returns CDR1 SGHNT and CDR2 YYREEE (reference sequence). Sequenced by immunoSEQ multiplex PCR; TCRdb stores in-frame clones only, minus some. Of 40,000 or so clones in the sample, about nine tenths were seen once. The chain combines TRBV5-4 with TRBJ1-1, with a possible D match to TRBD1 (6 bases). The receptor's source is a female donor in good health, enrolled as a control in a pregnancy study. The sample consisted of CD4+ T cells from peripheral blood mononuclear cells, taken after pregnancy. The CDR3 loop is CASSLAGGSVTEAFF. The CDR3 DNA sequence: TGTGCCAGCAGCTTGGCTGGGGGCTCGGTCACTGAAGCTTTCTTT.